Shown below are 15 T cell receptor beta chains from a single sample sequenced in a study of cytomegalovirus exposure and HLA in healthy donors (dated by TCRdb to about 2017). The protocol used for the library was the immunoSEQ multiplex PCR assay. A mixture of 60 forward primers for TCR Vbeta segments and 13 reverse primers for TCR Jbeta segments was used in the multiplex PCR. TCRdb provides this immuneACCESS table in a form limited to in-frame rearrangements. Some clones are lacking; in checked studies, under half of them reflect an unresolved V gene, and why the rest are absent is not known. The sample table shows over 95,000 clones, and roughly three quarters are seen once. Of the sample, roughly 12% falls within the top ten clones. Specimen: PBMCs. Receptor source: a middle-aged woman in good health and CMV-seropositive.

The chain employs TRBV6-5 and TRBJ1-1; no reliable D call. Trimming removed 5 bases from V and 2 bases from J, with 15 bases in between. The CDR3 has 15 residues. CDR1 and CDR2 (germline): MNHEY, SVGAGI. The CDR3 DNA sequence: TGTGCCAGCAGTCCTAGCGTCAGAAAAAACACTGAAGCTTTCTTT. As protein: CASSPSVRKNTEAFF.

The genes are TRBV4-1 and TRBJ1-5; the D gene is possibly TRBD1 (6 bases). Trimming took 3 bases from V and 2 from J, leaving 11 bases between them. The CDR3 consists of 15 residues. CDR1 is MGHRA and CDR2 is YSYEKL in the germline V gene. Here the CDR3 DNA reads TGCGCCAGCAGCCAGGGGGACATGGGCAATCAGCCCCAGCATTTT. Its protein product is CASSQGDMGNQPQHF.

This chain connects TRBV13 to TRBJ1-2; D is undetermined. V lost 4 bases and J lost 8, with 14 bases in between. Germline V gene lookup returns CDR1 PRHDT and CDR2 FYEKMQ (reference sequence). The CDR3 consists of 13 residues. CDR3 loop: CASSWGGSGGYTF. The CDR3 DNA is TGTGCCAGCAGCTGGGGAGGCTCGGGAGGCTACACCTTC.

This sequence joins TRBV21-1 and TRBJ1-5; the table gives TRBD1 as D, unverified against the DNA. TRBV21-1 counts as a pseudogene. This CDR3 is built from 15 residues. CDR3 DNA: TGTGCCAGCAGCAAGGGCCGTTATAGCAATCAGCCCCAGCATTTT. Its protein is CASSKGRYSNQPQHF.

V gene TRBV19 combines with J gene TRBJ2-7; D may be TRBD1 (5 bases). Germline V gene sequence: CDR1 LNHDA, CDR2 SQIVND (reference sequence). The CDR3 spans 16 residues. Trimming removed 3 bases at V and 0 bases at J, with 15 bases between. DNA for the CDR3: TGTGCCAGTAGTATTGGCAGGGCATATACCTCCTACGAGCAGTACTTC. Protein product: CASSIGRAYTSYEQYF.

The chain couples TRBV11-2 to TRBJ1-2, with a tentative D call TRBD1 (5 bases). This CDR3 comprises 15 residues. Trimming stripped 0 bases from V and 5 bases from J, with 13 bases between. Germline CDR1 SGHAT, CDR2 FQNNGV. In DNA, the CDR3 is TGTGCCAGCAGCTTAGAGCTTGGGGGAGGGTATGGCTACACCTTC. Its protein is CASSLELGGGYGYTF.

The chain has TRBV5-4 and TRBJ1-1; 8 nucleotides align to TRBD1. The CDR3 covers 13 residues. V was pared by 3 bases and J by 7 bases, with 5 bases of the junction left unmatched. Germline V gives CDR1 SGHNT, CDR2 YYREEE (reference sequence). CDR3 amino acids: CASSSQGAIEAFF. The CDR3 DNA reads TGTGCCAGCAGCTCGCAGGGGGCCATTGAAGCTTTCTTT.

The rearrangement uses TRBV28 and TRBJ2-5, with a weak D call TRBD2 (6 bases). CDR3 length: 16 amino acids. Germline CDR1 reads MDHEN; CDR2 reads SYDVKM. Trimming pared 4 bases from V and 7 bases from J, leaving 22 bases between. CDR3 nucleotides: TGTGCCAGCAGTTCCCCCGGGGCGGGGACCCCCTGGACCCAGTACTTC. This encodes CASSSPGAGTPWTQYF.

The genes are TRBV7-9 and TRBJ1-2; possible D gene TRBD1, 6 bases. This CDR3 is built from 15 residues. Germline V gene sequence: CDR1 SEHNR, CDR2 FQNEAQ (reference sequence). Trimming pared 1 base from V and 7 bases from J, leaving 16 bases between. Here the CDR3 reads CASSLVDSRQGGYTF. The DNA of the CDR3 is TGTGCCAGCAGCTTAGTGGACAGCCGCCAAGGTGGCTACACCTTC.

This clone was detected once. This sequence joins TRBV30 and TRBJ1-3; 8 bases line up with TRBD1. Germline V gene lookup returns CDR1 GTSNPN and CDR2 SVGIG (reference sequence). The CDR3 is made up of 14 amino acids. V was pared by 4 bases and J by 0 bases, with 2 bases of the junction left unmatched. In DNA, the CDR3 is TGTGCCTGGACCACAGGGGGCTCTGGAAACACCATATATTTT. Its protein product is CAWTTGGSGNTIYF.

CDR3 sequence: CAISATGHTEAFF. In nucleotides, the CDR3 is TGTGCCATCAGTGCTACAGGGCACACTGAAGCTTTCTTT. The chain employs TRBV10-3 and TRBJ1-1; the D gene is possibly TRBD1 (6 bases). The CDR3 runs 13 residues. The germline V and J ends were trimmed by 4 bases and 3 bases, with 9 bases remaining between them. Germline V gene lookup returns CDR1 ENHRY and CDR2 SYGVKD.

The chain recombines TRBV6-5 with TRBJ1-2, with D maybe TRBD1 (6 bases). Germline V lookup: CDR1 MNHEY, CDR2 SVGAGI. The CDR3 has 15 amino acids. V lost 3 bases and J 2 bases, leaving 13 bases between the germline ends. DNA of the CDR3: TGTGCCAGCAGTTATAGGGGGGGCTCAAACTATGGCTACACCTTC. The encoded protein is CASSYRGGSNYGYTF.

The chain couples TRBV28 to TRBJ2-7; 9 bases agree with TRBD1. The CDR3 sequence is 16 residues long. The germline gives CDR1 MDHEN, CDR2 SYDVKM. After removal of 6 bases from V and 3 bases from J, the junction contained 12 bases not matched to a gene. CDR3 coding DNA: TGTGCCAGCAGACCCCCCACAGGGGGCGGTTTCTACGAGCAGTACTTC. Translated: CASRPPTGGGFYEQYF.

The rearrangement joins TRBV12-5 to TRBJ2-1, with TRBD1 matching over 10 bases. Germline CDR1 reads LGHNT; CDR2 reads FRNRAP. CDR3 length: 17 residues. With V trimmed by 2 bases and J by 3 bases, 7 bases remained unmatched. The chain's CDR3 is CASGLMGGQGFYNEQFF. CDR3 coding DNA: TGTGCTAGTGGTTTGATGGGGGGACAGGGGTTCTACAATGAGCAGTTCTTC.

The chain couples TRBV10-3 to TRBJ1-1; 9 positions match TRBD1. Germline V gives CDR1 ENHRY, CDR2 SYGVKD. V trimming: 11 bases; J trimming: 5 bases; junction bases outside the gene matches: 12. This CDR3 comprises 14 residues. CDR3 sequence: CAARAGTGSTEAFF. CDR3 sequence (DNA): TGTGCCGCCCGGGCCGGGACAGGGAGTACTGAAGCTTTCTTT.